Here is one TCR beta chain with its context. The sample is drawn from a study of OX40 agonist ivuxolimab in advanced cancers. Data came from immunoSEQ multiplex PCR; TCRdb stores just in-frame clones and leaves some out. The table includes more than 50,000 clones, 90% detected once. The V and J ends lost 5 bases and 3 bases respectively, with 14 bases between them. The CDR3 is 14 residues long. Germline values: CDR1 SGHTA, CDR2 FQGNSA. Blood draws occurred at baseline, cycle 4 day 1, and cycle 7 day 1. The source of this sequence is an adult with an advanced solid tumor such as melanoma, head and neck, liver or kidney cancer. The specimen comprised CD4+ or CD8+ T cells sorted from blood, sampled in a trial of the OX40 agonist ivuxolimab. This sequence joins TRBV7-2 and TRBJ2-7, with D perhaps TRBD2 (5 bases). CDR3 loop: CASSRSVRDYEQYF. In DNA, the CDR3 is TGTGCCAGCAGCCGTAGTGTTCGGGACTACGAGCAGTACTTC.